The clone carrying this T cell receptor (beta chain) showed up just a few times. At one of its ends the junction is not consistent with the germline gene, which may arise from a read error. The CDR3 runs to 14 residues. CDR1 MNHNS and CDR2 SASEGT come from the germline V gene. The data stem from a study of beta chain features in type 1 diabetes. The sequenced template was cDNA made from the entire isolated RNA. Measured with immunoSEQ multiplex PCR; TCRdb has only the in-frame clones, and not every one. The sample includes under 300,000 clones, 25% to 35% of them seen just once. Sequences were obtained from central memory CD4+ T cells from blood. The source of this sequence is a man aged 30 to 39 in good health. The chain carries TRBV6-1 and TRBJ2-5; D is unclear. The DNA of the CDR3 is TGTGCCAGCCGTGATGGGCTAGGGATAGAGACCCAGTACTTC. Amino acids: CASRDGLGIETQYF.